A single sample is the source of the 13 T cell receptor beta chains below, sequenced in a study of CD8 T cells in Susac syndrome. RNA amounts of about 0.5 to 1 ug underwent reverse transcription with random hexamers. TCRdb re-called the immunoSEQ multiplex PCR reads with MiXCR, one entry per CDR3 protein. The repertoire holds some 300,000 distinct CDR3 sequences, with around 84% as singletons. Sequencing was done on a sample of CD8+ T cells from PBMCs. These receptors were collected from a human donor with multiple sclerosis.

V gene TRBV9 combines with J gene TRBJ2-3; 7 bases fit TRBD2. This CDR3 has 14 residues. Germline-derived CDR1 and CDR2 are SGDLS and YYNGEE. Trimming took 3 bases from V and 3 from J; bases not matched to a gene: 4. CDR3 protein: CASSETSRTDTQYF. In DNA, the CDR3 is TGTGCCAGCAGCGAGACTAGCCGAACAGATACGCAGTATTTT.

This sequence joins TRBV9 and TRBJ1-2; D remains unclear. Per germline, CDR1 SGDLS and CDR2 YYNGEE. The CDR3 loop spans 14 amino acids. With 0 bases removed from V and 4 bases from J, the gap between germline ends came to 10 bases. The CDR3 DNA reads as TGTGCCAGCAGCGTAGATGACAACCCCTATGGCTACACCTTC. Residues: CASSVDDNPYGYTF.

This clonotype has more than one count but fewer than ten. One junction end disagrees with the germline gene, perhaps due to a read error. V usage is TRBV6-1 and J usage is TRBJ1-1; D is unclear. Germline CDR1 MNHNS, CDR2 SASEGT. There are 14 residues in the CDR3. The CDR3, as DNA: TGTGCCAGCAGTAAAGCTGGGTTTTCCACTGAAGCTTTCTTT. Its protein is CASSKAGFSTEAFF.

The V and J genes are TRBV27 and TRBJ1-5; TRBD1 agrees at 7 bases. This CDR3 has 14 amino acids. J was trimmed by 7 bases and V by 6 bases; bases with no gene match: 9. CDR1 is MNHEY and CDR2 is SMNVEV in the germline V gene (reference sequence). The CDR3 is CASSNRDSRQPQHF. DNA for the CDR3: TGTGCCAGCAGCAACCGGGACAGTCGACAGCCCCAGCATTTT.

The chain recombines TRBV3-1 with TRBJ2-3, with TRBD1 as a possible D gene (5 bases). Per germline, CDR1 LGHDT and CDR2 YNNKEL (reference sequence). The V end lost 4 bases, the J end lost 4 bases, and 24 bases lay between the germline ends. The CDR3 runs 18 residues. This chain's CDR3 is CASSPPGSGSTMADTQYF. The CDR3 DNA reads TGTGCCAGCAGCCCCCCAGGGTCGGGTTCGACGATGGCAGATACGCAGTATTTT.

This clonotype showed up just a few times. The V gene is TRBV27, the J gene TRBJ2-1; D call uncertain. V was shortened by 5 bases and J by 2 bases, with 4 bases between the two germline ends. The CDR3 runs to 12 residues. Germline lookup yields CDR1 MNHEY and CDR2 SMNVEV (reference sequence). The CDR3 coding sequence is TGTGCCAGCAGTGGCGCCTACAATGAGCAGTTCTTC. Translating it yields CASSGAYNEQFF.

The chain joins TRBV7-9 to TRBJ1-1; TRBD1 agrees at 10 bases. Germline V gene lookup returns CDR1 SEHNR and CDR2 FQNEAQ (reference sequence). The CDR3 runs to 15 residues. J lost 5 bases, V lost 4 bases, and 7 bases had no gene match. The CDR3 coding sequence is TGTGCCAGCAGCTGGAGGGACAGGGGATGGACTGAAGCTTTCTTT. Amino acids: CASSWRDRGWTEAFF.

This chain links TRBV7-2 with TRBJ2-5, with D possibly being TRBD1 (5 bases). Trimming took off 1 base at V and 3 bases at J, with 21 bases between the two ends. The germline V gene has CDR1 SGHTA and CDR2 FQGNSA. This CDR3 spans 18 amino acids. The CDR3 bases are TGTGCCAGCAGCTTAGGTTCGAGGTGGCAGGGCTGGGAAGAGACCCAGTACTTC. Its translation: CASSLGSRWQGWEETQYF. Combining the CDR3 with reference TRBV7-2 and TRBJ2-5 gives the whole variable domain GAGVSQSPSNKVTEKGKDVELRCDPISGHTALYWYRQSLGQGLEFLIYFQGNSAPDKSGLPSDRFSAERTGGSVSTLTIQRTQQEDSAVYLCASSLGSRWQGWEETQYFGPGTRLLVL.

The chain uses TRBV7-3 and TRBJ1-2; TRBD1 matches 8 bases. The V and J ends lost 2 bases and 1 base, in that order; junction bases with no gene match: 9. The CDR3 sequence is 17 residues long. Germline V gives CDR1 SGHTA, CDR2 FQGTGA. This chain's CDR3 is CASSLGSRGRVNYGYTF. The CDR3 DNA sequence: TGTGCCAGCAGCTTAGGTTCCAGGGGGCGCGTTAACTATGGCTACACCTTC.

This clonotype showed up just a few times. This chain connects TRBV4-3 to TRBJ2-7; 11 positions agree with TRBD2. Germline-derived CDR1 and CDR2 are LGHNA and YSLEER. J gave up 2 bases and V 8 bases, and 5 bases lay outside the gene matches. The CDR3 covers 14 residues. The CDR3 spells CASSGTSGPYEQYF. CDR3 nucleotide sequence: TGCGCCAGCTCCGGGACTAGCGGCCCCTACGAGCAGTACTTC.

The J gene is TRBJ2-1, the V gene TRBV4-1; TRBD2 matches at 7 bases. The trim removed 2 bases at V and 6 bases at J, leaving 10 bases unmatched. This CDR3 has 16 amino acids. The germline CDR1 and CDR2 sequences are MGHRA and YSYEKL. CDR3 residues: CASSQSPGLAANEQFF. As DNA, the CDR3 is TGCGCCAGCAGCCAATCACCCGGGCTAGCGGCCAATGAGCAGTTCTTC.

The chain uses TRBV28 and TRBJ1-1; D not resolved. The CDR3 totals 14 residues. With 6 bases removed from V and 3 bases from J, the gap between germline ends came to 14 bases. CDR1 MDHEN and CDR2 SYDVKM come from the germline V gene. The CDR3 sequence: CASSQMGGDTEAFF. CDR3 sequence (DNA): TGTGCCAGCAGCCAGATGGGCGGGGACACTGAAGCTTTCTTT.

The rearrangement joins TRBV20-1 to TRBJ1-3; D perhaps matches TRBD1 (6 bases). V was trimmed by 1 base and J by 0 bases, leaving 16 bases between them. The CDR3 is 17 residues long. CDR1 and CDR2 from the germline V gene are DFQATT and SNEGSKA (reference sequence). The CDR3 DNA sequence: TGCAGTGCTAGAGCGTACGTTACAGGGAGCTCTGGAAACACCATATATTTT. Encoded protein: CSARAYVTGSSGNTIYF.